This T cell receptor beta chain appears in the sequencing data of a study of kidney transplant recipient with SARS-CoV-2 infection. The CDR3 extends over 13 amino acids. The germline V gene encodes CDR1 MNHNY and CDR2 SVGAGI (reference sequence). One entry per CDR3 protein, called by TCRdb with MiXCR from the reads. Of approximately 240,000 distinct CDR3 sequences in the sample, roughly 26% were seen once. With regard to this clonotype: A single base separates this from a much larger clone, so it may be a read error.

The TCR comes from a young adult male patient who had COVID-19 and was a kidney transplant recipient. Among the T cells, some may be from the graft donor. The chain links TRBV6-6 to TRBJ1-2, with 9 nucleotides matching TRBD1. The sequenced sample was a blood sample, obtained at baseline and between days 110 and 120 from a kidney transplant recipient. The CDR3, as DNA: TGTGCCAGCAGACTTACAGGGGGCAATGGCTACAACTTC. Amino acid sequence: CASRLTGGNGYNF.